The T cell receptor beta chain described here comes from a study of cytotoxic CD8 clonotypes in ibrutinib-treated CLL. Study overall: Across the patients, about a dozen were relapsed/refractory, around 16 treatment-naive and under 18 IGHV unmutated. Response sampling came at median 12 months of treatment, ranging roughly 6 to 36 months. Findings and caveats of the study: Among the clonotypes, public ones were uncommon and contracted or held stable on treatment.

Method: immunoSEQ multiplex PCR; TCRdb's copy keeps in-frame clones and lacks some. The sample yields over 130,000 clones, 65% to 85% seen once. With respect to this clone: The antigen remains undetermined.

In germline, CDR1 is SGHRS, CDR2 YFSETQ. This CDR3 is built from 13 residues. Trimming took 4 bases from V and 3 from J, leaving 10 bases between them. The input for sequencing was PBMCs, taken after 36 months of ibrutinib treatment. The gene calls are TRBV5-1 and TRBJ1-2; the D gene is possibly TRBD1 (5 bases). This TCR derives from a human donor with chronic lymphocytic leukemia. CDR3 sequence (DNA): TGCGCCAGCAGCCATGGACAACACTATGGCTACACCTTC. It specifies CASSHGQHYGYTF.